A single sample gave rise to the 12 T cell receptor beta chains below, sequenced in a study of technical replicates of blood from a handful of donors. The method was immunoSEQ multiplex PCR; TCRdb's version includes in-frame clones alone and lacks a portion of them. The repertoire has about 81,000 clones, around 95% of them found once; the top ten carry roughly 0.4%. The sequencing sample was made of T cells isolated from PBMCs. These receptors came from a human donor in good health.

The V call is TRBV5-6, the J call TRBJ2-7; 11 bases align to TRBD1. V was clipped by 0 bases and J by 11 bases; unmatched bases: 13. CDR3 length: 16 amino acids. Germline CDR1 SGHDT, CDR2 YYEEEE. CDR3 sequence (DNA): TGTGCCAGCAGCTTGGGGGACAGGGGGTCCTCTAGGCGAGAGTACTTC. Translation: CASSLGDRGSSRREYF.

The J gene is TRBJ2-7, the V gene TRBV27; maybe TRBD1 (6 bases). From germline, CDR1 is MNHEY and CDR2 SMNVEV (reference sequence). The CDR3 is made up of 15 amino acids. The V end lost 5 bases, the J end lost 1 base, and 15 bases lay between the germline ends. In DNA form, the CDR3 reads TGTGCCAGCAGTCGACGACAGGTTGATTCCTACGAGCAGTACTTC. It codes for CASSRRQVDSYEQYF.

The chain carries TRBV7-3 and TRBJ1-2; TRBD1 matches 9 bases. This CDR3 has 14 residues. The J segment lost 5 bases and the V segment lost 5 bases, leaving 6 bases of the junction unmatched. Germline assignment: CDR1 SGHTA and CDR2 FQGTGA. The CDR3 region is CASSPTGGKYGYTF. The CDR3 DNA reads TGTGCCAGCAGCCCAACAGGGGGCAAGTATGGCTACACCTTC.

Only a few counts were recorded for this clone. This chain connects TRBV19 to TRBJ1-1; possibly TRBD1 for D (5 bases). Germline values: CDR1 LNHDA, CDR2 SQIVND (reference sequence). Trimming took 5 bases from V and 6 from J, leaving 10 bases between them. This CDR3 spans 12 amino acids. This CDR3 is CASSANRPEAFF. The DNA for the CDR3 is TGTGCCAGTAGTGCGAACAGGCCTGAAGCTTTCTTT.

The table lists this clone with a few counts. The CDR3 loop is CASSPRASGQANTEAFF. Written as DNA, the CDR3 is TGTGCCAGCTCACCACGGGCATCGGGACAGGCGAACACTGAAGCTTTCTTT. This chain connects TRBV18 to TRBJ1-1, with TRBD1 identical over 8 bases. CDR1 KGHSH and CDR2 LQKENI come from the germline V gene. V dropped 1 base and J dropped 1; count of bases not matched to a gene: 8. This CDR3 spans 17 amino acids.

This chain uses TRBV5-1 with TRBJ2-2; 12 bases map to TRBD2. The CDR3 is made up of 19 amino acids. Germline V gene lookup returns CDR1 SGHRS and CDR2 YFSETQ. J lost 4 bases, V lost 2 bases, and 12 bases had no gene match. This chain's CDR3 is CASSFRATSGSVSTGELFF. The CDR3 bases are TGCGCCAGCAGCTTTAGGGCGACTAGCGGGAGCGTGAGCACCGGGGAGCTGTTTTTT.

V gene TRBV9 combines with J gene TRBJ2-7; D gene ambiguous. The CDR3 sequence is 14 residues long. V was pared by 1 base and J by 0 bases, with 8 bases between. Germline V gene data show CDR1 as SGDLS and CDR2 as YYNGEE. CDR3 protein: CASSVQHSSYEQYF. As DNA, the CDR3 is TGTGCCAGCAGCGTACAACACAGCTCCTACGAGCAGTACTTC.

The rearrangement joins TRBV11-2 to TRBJ1-1; D is perhaps TRBD1 (5 bases). The CDR3 extends over 13 amino acids. V was trimmed by 5 bases and J by 1 base, leaving 8 bases between them. Per the germline V gene, CDR1 is SGHAT and CDR2 is FQNNGV. The CDR3 sequence is CASSRTGNTEAFF. As DNA, the CDR3 is TGTGCCAGCAGCCGTACAGGGAACACTGAAGCTTTCTTT. Full variable domain (rest looked up from reference TRBV11-2 and TRBJ1-1): EAGVAQSPRYKIIEKRQSVAFWCNPISGHATLYWYQQILGQGPKLLIQFQNNGVVDDSQLPKDRFSAERLKGVDSTLKIQPAKLEDSAVYLCASSRTGNTEAFFGQGTRLTVV.

The DNA for the CDR3 is TGCGCCAGCAGCCAAGTGGCAAACACTGAAGCTTTCTTT. Translated, it gives CASSQVANTEAFF. The chain combines TRBV4-1 with TRBJ1-1; D is unresolved. Germline CDR1 is MGHRA and CDR2 is YSYEKL. The CDR3 has 13 amino acids. Trimming left V 1 base short and J 2 bases short, with 5 bases between.

The V and J genes are TRBV6-1 and TRBJ1-2; D gene uncertain. The CDR3 is made up of 15 amino acids. V was clipped by 2 bases and J by 3 bases, with 13 bases between them. Looked up from germline, CDR1 is MNHNS and CDR2 is SASEGT. CDR3 residues: CASSEPGGYDYGYTF. The CDR3 DNA is TGTGCCAGCAGTGAACCGGGTGGCTATGACTATGGCTACACCTTC.

The chain combines TRBV5-1 with TRBJ1-1; D unclear. The CDR3 has 13 residues. Trimming removed 2 bases at V and 4 bases at J, with 9 bases between. Germline V gene data show CDR1 as SGHRS and CDR2 as YFSETQ. This chain's CDR3 is CASSFSSGTEAFF. CDR3 DNA sequence: TGCGCCAGCAGCTTCTCCTCCGGCACTGAAGCTTTCTTT.

The DNA for the CDR3 is TGCGCCAGCAGCTTGGGACTTTACGAGCAGTACTTC. This codes for CASSLGLYEQYF. The V and J genes are TRBV5-1 and TRBJ2-7; D gene ambiguous. V gave up 0 bases and J gave up 4 bases, with 5 bases separating them. The CDR3 runs 12 residues. CDR1 and CDR2 from the germline V gene are SGHRS and YFSETQ. Filled out from reference TRBV5-1 and TRBJ2-7, the complete variable domain reads KAGVTQTPRYLIKTRGQQVTLSCSPISGHRSVSWYQQTPGQGLQFLFEYFSETQRNKGNFPGRFSGRQFSNSRSEMNVSTLELGDSALYLCASSLGLYEQYFGPGTRLTVT.